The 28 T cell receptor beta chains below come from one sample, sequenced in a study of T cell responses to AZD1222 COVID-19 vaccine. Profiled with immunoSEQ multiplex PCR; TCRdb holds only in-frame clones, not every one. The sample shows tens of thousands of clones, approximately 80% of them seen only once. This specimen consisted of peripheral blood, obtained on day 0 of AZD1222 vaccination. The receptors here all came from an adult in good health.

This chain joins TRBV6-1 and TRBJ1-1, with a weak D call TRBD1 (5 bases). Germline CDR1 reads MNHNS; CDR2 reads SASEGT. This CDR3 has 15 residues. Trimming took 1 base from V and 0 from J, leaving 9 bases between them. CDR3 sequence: CASSEDRLMNTEAFF. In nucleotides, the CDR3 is TGTGCCAGCAGTGAAGACAGGCTGATGAACACTGAAGCTTTCTTT.

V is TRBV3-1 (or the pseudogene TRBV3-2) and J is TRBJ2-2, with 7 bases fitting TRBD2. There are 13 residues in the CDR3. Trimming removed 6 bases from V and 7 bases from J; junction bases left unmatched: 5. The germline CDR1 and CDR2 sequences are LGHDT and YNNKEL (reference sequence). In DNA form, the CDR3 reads TGTGCCAGCAGGCGAGTAGCGGGCGGGGAGCTGTTTTTT. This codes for CASRRVAGGELFF.

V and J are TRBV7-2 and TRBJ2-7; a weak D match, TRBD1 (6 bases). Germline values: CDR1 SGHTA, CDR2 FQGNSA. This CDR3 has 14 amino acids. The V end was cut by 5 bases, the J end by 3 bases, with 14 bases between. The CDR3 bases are TGTGCCAGCAGCGACCAGACAGGAGACTACGAGCAGTACTTC. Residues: CASSDQTGDYEQYF.

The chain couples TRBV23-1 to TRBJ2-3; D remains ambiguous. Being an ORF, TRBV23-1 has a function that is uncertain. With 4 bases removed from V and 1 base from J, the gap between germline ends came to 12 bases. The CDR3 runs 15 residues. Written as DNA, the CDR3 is TGCGCCAGCAGTCCCCCACGGGTTGGCACAGATACGCAGTATTTT. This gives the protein CASSPPRVGTDTQYF.

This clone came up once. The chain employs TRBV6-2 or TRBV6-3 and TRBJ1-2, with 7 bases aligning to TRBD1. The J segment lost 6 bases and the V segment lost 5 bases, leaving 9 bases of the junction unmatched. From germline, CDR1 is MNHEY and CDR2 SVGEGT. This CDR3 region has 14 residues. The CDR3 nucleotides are TGTGCCAGCAGTCGCGAGACAGGGAGCCATGGCTACACCTTC. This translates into CASSRETGSHGYTF.

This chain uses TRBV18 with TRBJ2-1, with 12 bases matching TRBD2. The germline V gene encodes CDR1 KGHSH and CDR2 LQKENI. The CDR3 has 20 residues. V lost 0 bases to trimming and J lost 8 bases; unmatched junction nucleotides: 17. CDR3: CASSPPKASGGAPQVDEQFF. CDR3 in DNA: TGTGCCAGCTCACCACCCAAGGCTAGCGGGGGGGCCCCCCAGGTCGATGAGCAGTTCTTC. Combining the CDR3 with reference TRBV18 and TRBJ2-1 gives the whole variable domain NAGVMQNPRHLVRRRGQEARLRCSPMKGHSHVYWYRQLPEEGLKFMVYLQKENIIDESGMPKERFSAEFPKEGPSILRIQQVVRGDSAAYFCASSPPKASGGAPQVDEQFFGPGTRLTVL.

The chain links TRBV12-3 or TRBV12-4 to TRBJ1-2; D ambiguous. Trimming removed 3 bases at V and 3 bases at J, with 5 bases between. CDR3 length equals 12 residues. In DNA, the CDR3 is TGTGCCAGCAGTTTCGGCCACTATGGCTACACCTTC. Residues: CASSFGHYGYTF.

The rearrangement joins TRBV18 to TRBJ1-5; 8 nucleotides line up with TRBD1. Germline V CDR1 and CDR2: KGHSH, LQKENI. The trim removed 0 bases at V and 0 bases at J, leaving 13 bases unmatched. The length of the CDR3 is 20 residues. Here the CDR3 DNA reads TGTGCCAGCTCACCACCTCGGGACAGGCTTAACCCATATAGCAATCAGCCCCAGCATTTT. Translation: CASSPPRDRLNPYSNQPQHF.

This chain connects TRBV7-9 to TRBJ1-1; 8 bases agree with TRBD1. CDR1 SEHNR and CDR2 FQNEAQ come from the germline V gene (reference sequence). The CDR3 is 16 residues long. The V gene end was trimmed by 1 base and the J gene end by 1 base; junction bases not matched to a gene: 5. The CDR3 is CASSLDPGQGNTEAFF. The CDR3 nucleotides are TGTGCCAGCAGCTTAGATCCCGGACAGGGGAACACTGAAGCTTTCTTT.

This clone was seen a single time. CDR3 in DNA: TGCGCCAGCAGCTTGGATGTTACAGATACGCAGTATTTT. It encodes CASSLDVTDTQYF. The chain employs TRBV5-1 and TRBJ2-3; D is unclear. Looked up from germline, CDR1 is SGHRS and CDR2 is YFSETQ. CDR3 length equals 13 residues. The V end was cut by 0 bases, the J end by 3 bases, with 5 bases between. Full variable domain (rest looked up from reference TRBV5-1 and TRBJ2-3): KAGVTQTPRYLIKTRGQQVTLSCSPISGHRSVSWYQQTPGQGLQFLFEYFSETQRNKGNFPGRFSGRQFSNSRSEMNVSTLELGDSALYLCASSLDVTDTQYFGPGTRLTVL.

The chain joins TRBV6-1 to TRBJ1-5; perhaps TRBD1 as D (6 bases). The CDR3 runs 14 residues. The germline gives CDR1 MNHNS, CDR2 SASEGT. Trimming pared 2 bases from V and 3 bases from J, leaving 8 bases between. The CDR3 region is CASSEQGINQPQHF. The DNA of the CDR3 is TGTGCCAGCAGTGAACAGGGGATCAATCAGCCCCAGCATTTT.

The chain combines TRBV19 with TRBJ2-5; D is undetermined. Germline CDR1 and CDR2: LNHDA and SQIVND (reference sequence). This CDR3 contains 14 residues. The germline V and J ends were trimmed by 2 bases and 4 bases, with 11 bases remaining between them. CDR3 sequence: CASSIPRRRETQYF. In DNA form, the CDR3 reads TGTGCCAGTAGTATACCTCGAAGACGAGAGACCCAGTACTTC.

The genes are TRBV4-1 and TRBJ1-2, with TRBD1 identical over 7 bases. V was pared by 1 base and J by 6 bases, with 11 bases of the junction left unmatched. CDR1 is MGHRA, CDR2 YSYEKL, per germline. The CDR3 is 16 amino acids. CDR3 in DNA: TGCGCCAGCAGCCAAGCAATAATAAGACAGGGCGATGGCTACACCTTC. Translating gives CASSQAIIRQGDGYTF.

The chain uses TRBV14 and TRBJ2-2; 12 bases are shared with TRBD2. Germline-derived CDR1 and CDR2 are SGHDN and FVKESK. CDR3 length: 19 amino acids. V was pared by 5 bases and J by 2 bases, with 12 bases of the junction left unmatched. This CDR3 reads CASSSYTLAGGHNTGELFF. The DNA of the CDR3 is TGTGCCAGCAGCTCCTACACCCTAGCGGGGGGGCATAACACCGGGGAGCTGTTTTTT.

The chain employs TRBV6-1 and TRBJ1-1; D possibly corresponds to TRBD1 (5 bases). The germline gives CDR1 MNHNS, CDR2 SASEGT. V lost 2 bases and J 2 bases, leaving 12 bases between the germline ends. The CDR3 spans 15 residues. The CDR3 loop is CASSETQGANTEAFF. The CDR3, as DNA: TGTGCCAGCAGTGAAACCCAGGGTGCTAACACTGAAGCTTTCTTT.

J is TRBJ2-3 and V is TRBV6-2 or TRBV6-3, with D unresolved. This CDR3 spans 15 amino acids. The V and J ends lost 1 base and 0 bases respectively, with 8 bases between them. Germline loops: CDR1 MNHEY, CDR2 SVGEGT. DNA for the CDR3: TGTGCCAGCAGTTACTTCCCCTCTAGCACAGATACGCAGTATTTT. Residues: CASSYFPSSTDTQYF.

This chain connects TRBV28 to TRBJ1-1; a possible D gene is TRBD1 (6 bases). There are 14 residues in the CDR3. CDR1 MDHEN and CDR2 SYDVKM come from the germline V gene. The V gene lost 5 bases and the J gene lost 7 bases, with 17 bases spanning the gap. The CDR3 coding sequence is TGTGCCAGCAGTCAAGTTGGGGGCACGATTGAAGCTTTCTTT. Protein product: CASSQVGGTIEAFF.

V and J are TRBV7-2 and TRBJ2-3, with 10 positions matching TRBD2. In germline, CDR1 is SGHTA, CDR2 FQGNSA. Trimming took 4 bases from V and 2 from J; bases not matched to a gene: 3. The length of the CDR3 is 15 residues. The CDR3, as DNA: TGTGCCAGCAGCTGGACTAGCGGAAACACAGATACGCAGTATTTT. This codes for CASSWTSGNTDTQYF.

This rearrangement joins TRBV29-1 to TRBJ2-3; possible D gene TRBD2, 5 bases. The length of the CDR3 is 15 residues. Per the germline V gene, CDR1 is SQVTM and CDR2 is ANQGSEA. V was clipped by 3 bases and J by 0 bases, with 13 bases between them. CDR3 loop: CSVDFGRVSTDTQYF. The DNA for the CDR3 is TGCAGCGTTGATTTTGGGCGGGTTAGCACAGATACGCAGTATTTT.

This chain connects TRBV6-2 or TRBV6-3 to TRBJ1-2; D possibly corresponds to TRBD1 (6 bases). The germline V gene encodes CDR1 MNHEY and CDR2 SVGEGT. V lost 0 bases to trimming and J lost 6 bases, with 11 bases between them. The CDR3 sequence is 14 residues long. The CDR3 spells CASSYSTGSHGYTF. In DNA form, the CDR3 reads TGTGCCAGCAGTTACTCAACAGGGTCCCATGGCTACACCTTC.

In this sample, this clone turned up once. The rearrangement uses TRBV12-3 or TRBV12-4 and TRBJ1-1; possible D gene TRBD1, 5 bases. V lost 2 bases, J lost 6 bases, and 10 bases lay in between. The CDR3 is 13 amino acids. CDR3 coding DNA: TGTGCCAGCAGTTTACAAGGGGATGCTGAAGCTTTCTTT. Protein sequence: CASSLQGDAEAFF.

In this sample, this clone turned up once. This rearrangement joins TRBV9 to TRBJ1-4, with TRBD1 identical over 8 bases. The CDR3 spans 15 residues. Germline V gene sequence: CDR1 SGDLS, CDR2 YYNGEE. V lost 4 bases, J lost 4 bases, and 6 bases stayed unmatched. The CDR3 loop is CASSPGQVLNEKLFF. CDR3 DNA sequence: TGTGCCAGCAGCCCGGGACAGGTACTTAATGAAAAACTGTTTTTT.

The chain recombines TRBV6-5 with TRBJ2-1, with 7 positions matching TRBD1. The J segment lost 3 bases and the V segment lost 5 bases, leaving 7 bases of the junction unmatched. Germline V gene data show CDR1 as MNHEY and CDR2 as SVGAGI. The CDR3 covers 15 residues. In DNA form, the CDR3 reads TGTGCCAGCAGTCACACAAGGGACAGCTACAATGAGCAGTTCTTC. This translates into CASSHTRDSYNEQFF.

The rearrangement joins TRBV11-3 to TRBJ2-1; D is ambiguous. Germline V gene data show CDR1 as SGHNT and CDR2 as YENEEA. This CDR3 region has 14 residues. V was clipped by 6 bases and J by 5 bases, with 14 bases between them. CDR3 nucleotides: TGTGCCAGCAGTCGGGCTGAAGTTGACAATGAGCAGTTCTTC. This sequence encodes CASSRAEVDNEQFF.

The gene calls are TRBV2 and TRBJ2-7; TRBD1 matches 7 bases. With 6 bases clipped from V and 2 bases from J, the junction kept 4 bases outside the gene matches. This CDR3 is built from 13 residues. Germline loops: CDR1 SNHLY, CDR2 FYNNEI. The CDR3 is CASRPGQTYEQYF. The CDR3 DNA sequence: TGTGCCAGCAGACCGGGACAGACCTACGAGCAGTACTTC.

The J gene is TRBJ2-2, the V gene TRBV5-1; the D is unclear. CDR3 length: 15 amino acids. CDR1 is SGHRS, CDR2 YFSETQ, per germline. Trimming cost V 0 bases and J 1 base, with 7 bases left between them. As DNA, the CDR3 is TGCGCCAGCAGCTTGGGACGGAAGAACACCGGGGAGCTGTTTTTT. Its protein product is CASSLGRKNTGELFF. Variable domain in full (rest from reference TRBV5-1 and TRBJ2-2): KAGVTQTPRYLIKTRGQQVTLSCSPISGHRSVSWYQQTPGQGLQFLFEYFSETQRNKGNFPGRFSGRQFSNSRSEMNVSTLELGDSALYLCASSLGRKNTGELFFGEGSRLTVL.

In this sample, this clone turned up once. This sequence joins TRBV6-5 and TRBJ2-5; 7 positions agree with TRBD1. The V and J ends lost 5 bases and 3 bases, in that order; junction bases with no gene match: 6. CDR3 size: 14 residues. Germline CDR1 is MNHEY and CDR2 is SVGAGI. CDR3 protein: CASSPGTAEETQYF. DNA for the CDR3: TGTGCCAGCAGTCCGGGGACAGCAGAAGAGACCCAGTACTTC.

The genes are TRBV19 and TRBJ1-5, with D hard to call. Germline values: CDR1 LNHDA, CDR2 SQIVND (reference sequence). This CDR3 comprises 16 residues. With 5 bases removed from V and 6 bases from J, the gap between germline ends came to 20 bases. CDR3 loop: CASSVRTVRRLQPQHF. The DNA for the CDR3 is TGTGCCAGTAGTGTGAGGACTGTTAGGCGACTTCAGCCCCAGCATTTT.